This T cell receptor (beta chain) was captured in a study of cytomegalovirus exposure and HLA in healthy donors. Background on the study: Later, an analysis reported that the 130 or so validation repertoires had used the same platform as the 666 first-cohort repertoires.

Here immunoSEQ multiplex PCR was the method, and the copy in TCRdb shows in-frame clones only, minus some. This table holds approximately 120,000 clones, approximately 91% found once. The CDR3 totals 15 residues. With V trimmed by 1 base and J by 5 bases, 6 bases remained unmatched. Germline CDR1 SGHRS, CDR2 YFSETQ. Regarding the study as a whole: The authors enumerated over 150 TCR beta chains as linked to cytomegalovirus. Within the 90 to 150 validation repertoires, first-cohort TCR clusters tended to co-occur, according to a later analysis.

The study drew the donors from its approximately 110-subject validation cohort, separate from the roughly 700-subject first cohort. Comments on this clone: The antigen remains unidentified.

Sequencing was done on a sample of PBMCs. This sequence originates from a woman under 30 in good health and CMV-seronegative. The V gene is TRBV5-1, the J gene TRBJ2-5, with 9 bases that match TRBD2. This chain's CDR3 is CASSLSRGGRETQYF. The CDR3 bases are TGCGCCAGCAGCTTGTCGCGGGGGGGCCGGGAGACCCAGTACTTC.